The next 15 T cell receptor beta chains were all read from a single sample in a study of blood T cell repertoires in COVID-19. TCRdb's copy holds only in-frame clones and misses some; the assay was immunoSEQ multiplex PCR. The repertoire holds 200,000 to 250,000 clones, with approximately 90% as singletons. Sample: peripheral blood. These receptors were obtained from a man between 25 and 39 years old who had recovered from COVID-19.

The chain has TRBV27 and TRBJ2-5; 9 bases match TRBD2. With V trimmed by 5 bases and J by 2 bases, 3 bases remained unmatched. The CDR3 covers 14 residues. Germline CDR1 and CDR2: MNHEY and SMNVEV (reference sequence). CDR3 bases: TGTGCCAGCAGTGCGGGACTAGCTCAAGAGACCCAGTACTTC. Encoded protein: CASSAGLAQETQYF.

The chain joins TRBV11-2 to TRBJ2-5, with 11 bases identical to TRBD2. Trimming removed 5 bases from V and 2 bases from J; junction bases left unmatched: 4. This CDR3 comprises 15 residues. The germline V gene has CDR1 SGHAT and CDR2 FQNNGV. The CDR3 DNA reads as TGTGCCAGCAGCAACGGACTAGCGGGTCAAGAGACCCAGTACTTC. As protein: CASSNGLAGQETQYF.

The chain uses TRBV28 and TRBJ1-1; 9 bases are a match to TRBD1. Trimming took 4 bases from V and 7 from J; bases not matched to a gene: 7. The CDR3 totals 14 residues. Germline CDR1 is MDHEN and CDR2 is SYDVKM. DNA for the CDR3: TGTGCCAGCAGTTACTCCGGGACAGGGCATGAAGCTTTCTTT. It is translated as CASSYSGTGHEAFF.

The chain combines TRBV5-4 with TRBJ1-2; D might be TRBD1 (5 bases). V lost 0 bases, J lost 4 bases, and 13 bases lay in between. The CDR3 has 15 amino acids. CDR1 and CDR2 (germline): SGHNT, YYREEE (reference sequence). The CDR3 loop is CASSLDFRGGYGYTF. The CDR3 DNA is TGTGCCAGCAGCTTGGACTTCCGGGGGGGCTATGGCTACACCTTC.

The chain couples TRBV13 to TRBJ2-7; the D gene is possibly TRBD2 (6 bases). Trimming pared 3 bases from V and 3 bases from J, leaving 12 bases between. The CDR3 consists of 14 residues. CDR1 PRHDT and CDR2 FYEKMQ come from the germline V gene (reference sequence). CDR3 nucleotides: TGTGCCAGCAGCTTTGGAGGGGCGGGCTACGAGCAGTACTTC. This gives the protein CASSFGGAGYEQYF.

The chain joins TRBV19 to TRBJ1-3; 11 nucleotides align to TRBD1. The V segment lost 6 bases and the J segment 2 bases; nucleotides outside the gene matches: 6. Germline CDR1 reads LNHDA; CDR2 reads SQIVND (reference sequence). The CDR3 sequence is 16 residues long. This chain's CDR3 is CASRPPGQGAGNTIYF. The CDR3, as DNA: TGTGCCAGTAGACCTCCGGGACAGGGGGCTGGAAACACCATATATTTT.

This chain links TRBV10-1 with TRBJ1-1; 8 bases are shared with TRBD1. In germline, CDR1 is WNHNN, CDR2 SYGVQD (reference sequence). The J segment lost 5 bases and the V segment lost 2 bases, leaving 4 bases of the junction unmatched. The CDR3 has 14 amino acids. CDR3 loop: CASSERTGRTEAFF. CDR3 nucleotides: TGCGCCAGCAGTGAGCGGACAGGGAGGACTGAAGCTTTCTTT.

In DNA, the CDR3 is TGTGCCAGCAGCTTCGGGCTAGCGGTGATCTCCTACAATGAGCAGTTCTTC. Translating it yields CASSFGLAVISYNEQFF. The chain is built from TRBV5-6 and TRBJ2-1; 7 positions agree with TRBD2. The CDR3 extends over 17 amino acids. With V trimmed by 2 bases and J by 0 bases, 8 bases remained unmatched. Germline assignment: CDR1 SGHDT and CDR2 YYEEEE.

This chain links TRBV5-1 with TRBJ2-7; TRBD1 might be the D (5 bases). The CDR3 has 13 residues. V was clipped by 1 base and J by 0 bases, with 5 bases between them. In germline, CDR1 is SGHRS, CDR2 YFSETQ. CDR3 protein: CASSLTGSYEQYF. CDR3 nucleotides: TGCGCCAGCAGCTTGACAGGCTCCTACGAGCAGTACTTC.

The rearrangement joins TRBV6-5 to TRBJ1-4, with TRBD1 matching 7 bases. CDR3 length: 15 amino acids. Germline V gene data show CDR1 as MNHEY and CDR2 as SVGAGI. V was pared by 6 bases and J by 7 bases, with 11 bases of the junction left unmatched. The CDR3 is CASSTQQGLAEKLFF. The CDR3 nucleotides are TGTGCCAGCAGCACGCAACAGGGGTTGGCTGAAAAACTGTTTTTT.

This sequence joins TRBV29-1 and TRBJ2-2; tentatively, D is TRBD2 (6 bases). The CDR3 extends over 12 amino acids. Germline assignment: CDR1 SQVTM and CDR2 ANQGSEA. CDR3 region: CAGQGNTGELFF. The CDR3 nucleotides are TGCGCGGGGCAGGGGAACACCGGGGAGCTGTTTTTT.

J is TRBJ2-3 and V is TRBV19; 10 nucleotides align to TRBD1. The junction had 8 bases not matched to a gene; V was cut back by 5 bases and J by 6 bases. The CDR3 sequence is 15 residues long. Germline CDR1 LNHDA, CDR2 SQIVND (reference sequence). The CDR3 nucleotides read TGTGCCAGTAGTCTTCGACAGGGGGCGAGGGATACGCAGTATTTT. Its protein product is CASSLRQGARDTQYF.

CDR3 DNA sequence: TGTGCCAGCAGAACGGACAGGGGGCAGGGTGGAAACACCATATATTTT. As protein: CASRTDRGQGGNTIYF. The V gene is TRBV28, the J gene TRBJ1-3, with 11 bases fitting TRBD1. Trimming at V came to 6 bases and at J to 3 bases, leaving 7 bases not matched to a gene. Germline V CDR1 and CDR2: MDHEN, SYDVKM. This CDR3 comprises 16 residues.

This clone was observed once. The J gene is TRBJ2-5, the V gene TRBV6-5; maybe TRBD2 (6 bases). The CDR3 runs to 16 residues. The V and J ends lost 2 bases and 4 bases respectively, with 17 bases between them. CDR1 and CDR2 (germline): MNHEY, SVGAGI. The CDR3, as DNA: TGTGCCAGCAGTTACGCCTCGGGGATGGAGGGAGAGACCCAGTACTTC. Protein: CASSYASGMEGETQYF.

This clone has a handful of counts. The CDR3 is CASSSGGRAETQYF. DNA for the CDR3: TGCGCCAGCAGCAGCGGGGGGCGAGCAGAGACCCAGTACTTC. The rearrangement joins TRBV5-1 to TRBJ2-5, with 9 bases identical to TRBD2. Germline-derived CDR1 and CDR2 are SGHRS and YFSETQ. Losses at the gene ends were 4 bases for V and 4 bases for J; bases not matched to a gene: 5. The CDR3 covers 14 residues.